The subject of this entry is one T cell receptor (beta chain). The data were obtained in a study of blood T cell repertoires in COVID-19. Study context: Researchers got acute and convalescent COVID-19 samples from the United States, Italy and Spain.

Methods used by the authors: Cell counts per sample came from amplifying reference gene primers. Here immunoSEQ multiplex PCR was the method, and the copy in TCRdb shows in-frame clones only, minus some. From that table come the V and J calls and clone size; the DNA was used to work out D and trimming. Of approximately 300,000 clones listed, 85% are singletons. Trimming at V came to 8 bases and at J to 6 bases, leaving 3 bases not matched to a gene. CDR3 length: 13 residues. Germline CDR1 and CDR2: MNHNY and SVGAGI (reference sequence). The sequencing sample was made of peripheral blood. This chain links TRBV6-6 with TRBJ2-3, with TRBD2 matching over 12 bases. The TCR comes from a woman aged 50 to 60 with active or convalescent COVID-19. CDR3 in DNA: TGTGCCAGCTCCGGACTAGCGGGGGATACGCAGTATTTT. Amino acid sequence: CASSGLAGDTQYF.